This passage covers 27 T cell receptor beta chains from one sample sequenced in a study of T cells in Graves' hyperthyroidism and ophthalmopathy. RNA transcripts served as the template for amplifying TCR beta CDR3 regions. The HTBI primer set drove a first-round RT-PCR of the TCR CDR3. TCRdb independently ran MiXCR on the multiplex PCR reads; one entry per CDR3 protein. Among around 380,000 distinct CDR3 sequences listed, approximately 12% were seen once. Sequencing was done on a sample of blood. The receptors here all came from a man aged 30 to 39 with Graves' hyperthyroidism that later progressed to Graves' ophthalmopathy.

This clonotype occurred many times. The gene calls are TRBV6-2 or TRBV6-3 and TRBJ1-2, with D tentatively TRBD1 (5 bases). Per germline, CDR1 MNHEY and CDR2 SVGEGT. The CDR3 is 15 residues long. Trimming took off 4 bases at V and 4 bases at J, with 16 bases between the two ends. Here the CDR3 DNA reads TGTGCCAGCAGTTCATTCACGGGACTCTCCTATGGCTACACCTTC. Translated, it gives CASSSFTGLSYGYTF.

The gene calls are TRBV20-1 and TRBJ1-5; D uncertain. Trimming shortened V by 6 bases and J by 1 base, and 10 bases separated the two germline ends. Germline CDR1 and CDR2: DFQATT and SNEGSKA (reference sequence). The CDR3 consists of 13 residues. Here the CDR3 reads CSAAGKSNQPQHF. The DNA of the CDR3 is TGCAGTGCAGCGGGGAAAAGCAATCAGCCCCAGCATTTT.

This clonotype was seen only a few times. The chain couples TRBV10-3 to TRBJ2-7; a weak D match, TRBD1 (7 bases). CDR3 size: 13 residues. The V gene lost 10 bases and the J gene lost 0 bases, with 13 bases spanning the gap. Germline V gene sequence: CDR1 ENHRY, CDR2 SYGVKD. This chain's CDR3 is CATGQGGSYEQYF. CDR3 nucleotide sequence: TGTGCCACAGGGCAGGGGGGCTCCTACGAGCAGTACTTC.

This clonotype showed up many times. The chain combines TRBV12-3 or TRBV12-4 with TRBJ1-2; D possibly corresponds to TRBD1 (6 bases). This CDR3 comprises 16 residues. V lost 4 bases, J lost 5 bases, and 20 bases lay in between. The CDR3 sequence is CASSSPGETGVYGYTF. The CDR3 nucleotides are TGTGCCAGCAGTTCCCCAGGGGAGACGGGGGTTTATGGCTACACCTTC.

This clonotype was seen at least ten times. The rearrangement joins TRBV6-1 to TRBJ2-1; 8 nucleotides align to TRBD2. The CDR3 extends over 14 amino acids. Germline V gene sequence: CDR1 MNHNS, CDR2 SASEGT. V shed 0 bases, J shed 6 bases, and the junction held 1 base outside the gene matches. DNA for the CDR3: TGTGCCAGCAGTGAAGCGGGGACTAGCAATGAGCAGTTCTTC. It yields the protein CASSEAGTSNEQFF.

The CDR3 loop reads CSVGPAGELEQYF. Here the CDR3 DNA reads TGCAGCGTTGGTCCGGCAGGGGAACTCGAGCAGTACTTC. The genes are TRBV29-1 and TRBJ2-7; D possibly corresponds to TRBD1 (6 bases). The germline V and J ends were trimmed by 4 bases and 6 bases, with 16 bases remaining between them. The CDR3 loop spans 13 amino acids. Germline V gene lookup returns CDR1 SQVTM and CDR2 ANQGSEA.

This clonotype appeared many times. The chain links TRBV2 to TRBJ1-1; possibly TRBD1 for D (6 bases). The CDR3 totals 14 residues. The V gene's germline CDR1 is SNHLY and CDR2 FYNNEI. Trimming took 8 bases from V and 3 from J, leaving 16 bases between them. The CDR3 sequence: CASHEGDPYTEAFF. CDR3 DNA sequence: TGTGCCAGCCATGAGGGGGACCCTTACACTGAAGCTTTCTTT. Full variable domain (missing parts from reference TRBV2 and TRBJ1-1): EPEVTQTPSHQVTQMGQEVILRCVPISNHLYFYWYRQILGQKVEFLVSFYNNEISEKSEIFDDQFSVERPDGSNFTLKIRSTKLEDSAMYFCASHEGDPYTEAFFGQGTRLTVV.

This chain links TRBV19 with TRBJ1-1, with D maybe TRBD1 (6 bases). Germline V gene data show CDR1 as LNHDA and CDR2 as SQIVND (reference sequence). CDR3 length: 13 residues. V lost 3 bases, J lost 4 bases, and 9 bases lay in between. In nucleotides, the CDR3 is TGTGCCAGTAGTATGTTACAGGGCACTGAAGCTTTCTTT. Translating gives CASSMLQGTEAFF.

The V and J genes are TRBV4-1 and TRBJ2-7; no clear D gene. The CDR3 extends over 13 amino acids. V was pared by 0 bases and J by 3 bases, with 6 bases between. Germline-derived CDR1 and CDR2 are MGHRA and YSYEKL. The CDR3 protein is CASSQDGIYEQYF. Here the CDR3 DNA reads TGCGCCAGCAGCCAAGACGGCATCTACGAGCAGTACTTC.

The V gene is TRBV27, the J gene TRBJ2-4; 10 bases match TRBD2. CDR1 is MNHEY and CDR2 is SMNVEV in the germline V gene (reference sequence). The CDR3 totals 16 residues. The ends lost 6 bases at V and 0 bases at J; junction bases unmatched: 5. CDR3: CASSLAGGLAKNIQYF. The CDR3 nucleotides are TGTGCCAGCAGCTTAGCGGGGGGCCTAGCCAAAAACATTCAGTACTTC.

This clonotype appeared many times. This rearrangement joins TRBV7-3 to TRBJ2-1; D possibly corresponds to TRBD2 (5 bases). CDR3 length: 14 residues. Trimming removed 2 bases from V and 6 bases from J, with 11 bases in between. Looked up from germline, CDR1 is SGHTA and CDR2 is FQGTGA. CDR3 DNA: TGTGCCAGCAGCTTATTAGCGAAGAGCAATGAGCAGTTCTTC. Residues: CASSLLAKSNEQFF.

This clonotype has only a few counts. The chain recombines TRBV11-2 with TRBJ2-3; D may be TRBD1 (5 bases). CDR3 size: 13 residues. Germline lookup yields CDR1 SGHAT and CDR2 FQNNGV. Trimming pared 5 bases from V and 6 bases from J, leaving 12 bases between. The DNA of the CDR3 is TGTGCCAGCAGCACCGGGCAGGGCGATACGCAGTATTTT. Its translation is CASSTGQGDTQYF.

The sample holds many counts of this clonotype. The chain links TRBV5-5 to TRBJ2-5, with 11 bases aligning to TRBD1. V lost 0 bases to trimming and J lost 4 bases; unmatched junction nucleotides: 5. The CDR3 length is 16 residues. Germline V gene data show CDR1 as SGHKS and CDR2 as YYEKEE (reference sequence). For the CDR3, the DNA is TGTGCCAGCAGCTTGGCTCCGGGACAGGGGGTAGAGACCCAGTACTTC. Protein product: CASSLAPGQGVETQYF.

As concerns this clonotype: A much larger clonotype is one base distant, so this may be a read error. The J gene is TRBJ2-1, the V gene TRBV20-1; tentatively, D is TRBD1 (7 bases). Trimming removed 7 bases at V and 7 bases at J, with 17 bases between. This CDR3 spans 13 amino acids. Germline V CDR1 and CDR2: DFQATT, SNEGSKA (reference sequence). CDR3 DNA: TGCAGTGTTTGGAGGGGGCTTGGGAATGAGCAGTTCTTC. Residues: CSVWRGLGNEQFF.

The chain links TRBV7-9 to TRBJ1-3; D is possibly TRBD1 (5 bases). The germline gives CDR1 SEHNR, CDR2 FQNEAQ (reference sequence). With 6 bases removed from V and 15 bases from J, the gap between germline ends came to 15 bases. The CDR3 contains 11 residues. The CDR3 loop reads CASRGAGGKYF. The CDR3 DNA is TGTGCCAGCAGAGGGGCGGGGGGGAAATATTTT.

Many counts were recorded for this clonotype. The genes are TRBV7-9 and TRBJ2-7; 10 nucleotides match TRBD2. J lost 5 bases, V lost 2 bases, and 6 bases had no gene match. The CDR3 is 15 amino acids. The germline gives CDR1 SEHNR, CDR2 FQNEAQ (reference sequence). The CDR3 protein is CASSLRTSGNHEQYF. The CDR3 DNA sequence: TGTGCCAGCAGCTTACGGACTAGCGGCAACCACGAGCAGTACTTC. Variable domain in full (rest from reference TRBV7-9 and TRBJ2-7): DTGVSQNPRHKITKRGQNVTFRCDPISEHNRLYWYRQTLGQGPEFLTYFQNEAQLEKSRLLSDRFSAERPKGSFSTLEIQRTEQGDSAMYLCASSLRTSGNHEQYFGPGTRLTVT.

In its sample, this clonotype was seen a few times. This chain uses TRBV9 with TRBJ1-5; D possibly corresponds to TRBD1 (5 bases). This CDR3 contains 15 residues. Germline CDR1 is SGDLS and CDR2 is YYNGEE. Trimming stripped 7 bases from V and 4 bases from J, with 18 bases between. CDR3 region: CASSTGQAFNQPQHF. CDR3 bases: TGTGCCAGCTCCACAGGTCAGGCTTTTAATCAGCCCCAGCATTTT. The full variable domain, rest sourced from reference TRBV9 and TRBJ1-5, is DSGVTQTPKHLITATGQRVTLRCSPRSGDLSVYWYQQSLDQGLQFLIQYYNGEERAKGNILERFSAQQFPDLHSELNLSSLELGDSALYFCASSTGQAFNQPQHFGDGTRLSIL.

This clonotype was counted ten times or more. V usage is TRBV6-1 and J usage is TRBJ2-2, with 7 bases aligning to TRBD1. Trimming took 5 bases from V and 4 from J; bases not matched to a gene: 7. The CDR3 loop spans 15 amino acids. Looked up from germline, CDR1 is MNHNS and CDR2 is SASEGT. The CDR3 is CASSPGAGGTGELFF. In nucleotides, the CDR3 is TGTGCCAGCAGTCCTGGGGCAGGGGGCACCGGGGAGCTGTTTTTT.

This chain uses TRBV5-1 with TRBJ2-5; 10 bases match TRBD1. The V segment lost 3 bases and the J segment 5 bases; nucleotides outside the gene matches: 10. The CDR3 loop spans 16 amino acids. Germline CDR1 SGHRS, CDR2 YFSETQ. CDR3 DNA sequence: TGCGCCAGCAGCTGGACAGTTGGGACAGGGGTTGAGACCCAGTACTTC. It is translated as CASSWTVGTGVETQYF.

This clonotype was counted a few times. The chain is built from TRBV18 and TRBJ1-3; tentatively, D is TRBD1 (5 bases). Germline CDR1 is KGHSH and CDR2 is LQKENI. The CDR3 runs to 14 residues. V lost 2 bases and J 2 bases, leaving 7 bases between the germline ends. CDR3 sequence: CASSPGRAGNTIYF. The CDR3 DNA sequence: TGTGCCAGCTCACCAGGCAGGGCTGGAAACACCATATATTTT.

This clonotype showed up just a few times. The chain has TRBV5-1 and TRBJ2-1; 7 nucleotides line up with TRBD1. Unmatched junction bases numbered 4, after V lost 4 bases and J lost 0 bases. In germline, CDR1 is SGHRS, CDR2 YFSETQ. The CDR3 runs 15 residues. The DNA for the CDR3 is TGCGCCAGCAGCGGACAGGTGAGCTCCTACAATGAGCAGTTCTTC. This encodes CASSGQVSSYNEQFF.

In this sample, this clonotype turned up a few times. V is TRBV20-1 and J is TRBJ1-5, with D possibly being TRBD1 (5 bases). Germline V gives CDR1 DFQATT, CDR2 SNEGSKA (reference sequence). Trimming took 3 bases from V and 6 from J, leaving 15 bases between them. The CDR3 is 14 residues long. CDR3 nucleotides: TGCAGTGCTAGGGAGACCCCAGGGCGTCAGCCCCAGCATTTT. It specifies CSARETPGRQPQHF.

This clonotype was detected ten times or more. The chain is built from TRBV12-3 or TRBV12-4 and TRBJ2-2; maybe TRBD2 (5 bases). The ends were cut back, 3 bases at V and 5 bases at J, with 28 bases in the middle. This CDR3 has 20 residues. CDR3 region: CASSLVGSGSVGVRTGELFF. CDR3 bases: TGTGCCAGCAGTTTGGTGGGGTCTGGGTCTGTCGGGGTAAGGACCGGGGAGCTGTTTTTT.

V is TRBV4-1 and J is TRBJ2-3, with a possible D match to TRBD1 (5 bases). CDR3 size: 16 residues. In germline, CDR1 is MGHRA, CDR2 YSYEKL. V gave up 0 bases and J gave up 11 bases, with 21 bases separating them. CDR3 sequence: CASSQEGDSPQGEQYF. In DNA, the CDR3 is TGCGCCAGCAGCCAAGAAGGGGATAGCCCCCAAGGGGAGCAGTATTTT.

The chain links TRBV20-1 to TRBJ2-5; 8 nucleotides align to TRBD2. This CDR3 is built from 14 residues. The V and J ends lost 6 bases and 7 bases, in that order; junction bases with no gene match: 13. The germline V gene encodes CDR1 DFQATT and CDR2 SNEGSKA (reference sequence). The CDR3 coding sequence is TGCAGTGCCCAACCACGGGAGGGCCTCGGGACCCAGTACTTC. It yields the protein CSAQPREGLGTQYF.

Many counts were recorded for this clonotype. CDR3 DNA sequence: TGCAGTGCCCCCCGACTCTATGAGCAGTTCTTC. This translates into CSAPRLYEQFF. The V and J genes are TRBV20-1 and TRBJ2-1; D unresolved. V was pared by 6 bases and J by 8 bases, with 11 bases between. Germline CDR1 and CDR2: DFQATT and SNEGSKA (reference sequence). This CDR3 comprises 11 residues.

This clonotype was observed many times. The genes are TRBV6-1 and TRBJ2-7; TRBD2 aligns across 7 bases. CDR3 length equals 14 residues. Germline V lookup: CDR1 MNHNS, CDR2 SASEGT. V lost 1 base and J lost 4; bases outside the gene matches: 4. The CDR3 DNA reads TGTGCCAGCAGTGAAGGAGCGGGGAGGTACGAGCAGTACTTC. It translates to CASSEGAGRYEQYF.